What follows are 2 T cell receptor beta chains derived from one specimen sequenced in a study of blood T cell repertoires in COVID-19. TCRdb's copy holds only in-frame clones and misses some; the assay was immunoSEQ multiplex PCR. The data hold fewer than 250,000 clones, with about 89% observed a single time. Sequencing was carried out using peripheral blood. These receptors were obtained from a man in his 60s who had recovered from COVID-19.

Comment on this clone: At one of its ends the junction is not consistent with the germline gene, which may arise from a read error. The genes are TRBV5-6 and TRBJ1-2; D uncertain. The CDR3 loop spans 11 amino acids. Germline CDR1 is SGHDT and CDR2 is YYEEEE. CDR3 loop: CASSLGVAEAF. For the CDR3, the DNA is TGTGCCAGCAGCTTGGGGGTGGCGGAAGCCTTC.

The chain recombines TRBV19 with TRBJ1-2, with D maybe TRBD1 (6 bases). V was clipped by 3 bases and J by 2 bases, with 13 bases between them. The germline V gene has CDR1 LNHDA and CDR2 SQIVND (reference sequence). The CDR3 loop spans 15 amino acids. CDR3 sequence (DNA): TGTGCCAGTAGTATGACACAGGGTTCCAACTATGGCTACACCTTC. This translates into CASSMTQGSNYGYTF.